Included here is one T cell receptor (beta chain) sequence, with context. Its antigen is unidentified. Specified time point: newly diagnosed, previously untreated cHL patient sample. By magnetic negative selection, CD4+ T cells were purified from thawed PBMCs. This entry comes from a study of PD-1 blockade in classical Hodgkin lymphoma. Study outcomes and limitations: Before treatment, TCR diversity in newly diagnosed patients was reportedly lower than in healthy donors.

Clones were read by immunoSEQ multiplex PCR, and TCRdb kept only the in-frame ones, dropping some. The sample holds under 20,000 clones, about four fifths seen once. Trimming left V 4 bases short and J 4 bases short, with 16 bases between. The CDR3 consists of 15 residues. Germline CDR1 SEHNR, CDR2 FQNEAQ (reference sequence). The chain links TRBV7-9 to TRBJ1-2, with D perhaps matching TRBD1 (5 bases). This receptor was taken from a human donor with classical Hodgkin lymphoma. The sample was CD4+ T cells from blood. The CDR3 DNA is TGTGCCAGCAGCTCCACCGCAGGGTCTTTCTATGGCTACACCTTC. Its protein product is CASSSTAGSFYGYTF.